The 27 T cell receptor beta chains in this list originate from one sample, sequenced in a study of CXCR3-negative and CXCR3-positive naive CD8 T cells. Study-wide findings and caveats: TRB CDR3s of CXCR3-positive naive cells were more hydrophobic than those of CXCR3-negative naive cells.

The libraries of TRB cDNA were prepared using 5' RACE with UMI labels. TCRdb re-called the 5' RACE reads and gives one entry per CDR3 protein, without DNA. In all, the sample yields approximately 88,000 distinct CDR3 sequences. Their antigen targets remain unknown. The specimen sequenced was naive CXCR3+ CD8+ T cells from blood. Subset here: CD45RO-CCR7+CD27+CD95- naive CD8+ T cells expressing CXCR3 (TNR3+). All receptors come from a human donor in good health. Some clones in this sample may be carry-over from other donors' samples.

The rearrangement links TRBV2 to TRBJ1-5. CDR1 SNHLY and CDR2 FYNNEI come from the germline V gene. The CDR3 runs 15 residues. CDR3 sequence reads: CASSEAGGLNQPQHF.

This sequence joins TRBV9 and TRBJ2-7; there is no DNA to check the TCRdb D call of TRBD1. Looked up from germline, CDR1 is SGDLS and CDR2 is YYNGEE. The CDR3 is made up of 15 amino acids. CDR3 sequence reads: CASSAPGHPSYEQYF.

The gene calls are TRBV20-1 and TRBJ1-2. The germline V gene has CDR1 DFQATT and CDR2 SNEGSKA (reference sequence). This CDR3 is built from 12 residues. The CDR3 loop is CSASWDNYGYTF.

The chain recombines TRBV5-1 with TRBJ2-7; TCRdb's D call, TRBD1, is unchecked because there is no DNA. Germline lookup yields CDR1 SGHRS and CDR2 YFSETQ. The CDR3 contains 15 residues. The CDR3 loop reads CASSLTGTNINEQYF.

The chain employs TRBV13 and TRBJ2-5; no DNA is available, so the TRBD2 call from TCRdb remains unchecked. CDR3 length: 16 amino acids. CDR1 is PRHDT and CDR2 is FYEKMQ in the germline V gene (reference sequence). CDR3 in amino acids: CASSLVGGGALETQYF.

The J gene is TRBJ2-5, the V gene TRBV12-3 or TRBV12-4; checking the TCRdb D call of TRBD2 is not possible without DNA. This CDR3 contains 18 residues. The CDR3 protein is CASSPGLAGGQYQETQYF.

The V and J genes are TRBV6-2 or TRBV6-3 and TRBJ2-2; TCRdb gives TRBD1 as the D gene, but with no DNA this cannot be confirmed. The CDR3 is 15 amino acids. Germline CDR1 reads MNHEY; CDR2 reads SVGEGT. The CDR3: CASSSGRENTGELFF.

The chain couples TRBV7-9 to TRBJ1-1. CDR1 is SEHNR, CDR2 FQNEAQ, per germline (reference sequence). The CDR3 is 14 amino acids. CDR3 in amino acids: CASSLGTMNTEAFF.

The J gene is TRBJ2-3, the V gene TRBV6-2 or TRBV6-3. In germline, CDR1 is MNHEY, CDR2 SVGEGT. The CDR3 is 13 amino acids. CDR3 protein: CASSWTSTDTQYF.

This sequence joins TRBV5-1 and TRBJ2-5; TCRdb indicates TRBD2, and absent DNA this call remains unverified. CDR1 and CDR2 (germline): SGHRS, YFSETQ. The CDR3 runs 17 residues. The CDR3 loop is CASSIGLAGGPRETQYF.

This chain uses TRBV4-1 with TRBJ2-1; TCRdb lists TRBD2, though no DNA is available to test this call. This CDR3 is built from 16 residues. Germline V gene sequence: CDR1 MGHRA, CDR2 YSYEKL. The CDR3 sequence is CASSQDRREDNNEQFF.

The chain combines TRBV29-1 with TRBJ2-1; TCRdb's D gene call, TRBD1, goes unchecked for lack of DNA. CDR3 length: 11 amino acids. CDR1 and CDR2 from the germline V gene are SQVTM and ANQGSEA. The CDR3 spells CSAPRGNEQFF.

V and J are TRBV29-1 and TRBJ2-5; the D call from TCRdb, TRBD1, cannot be confirmed without DNA. This CDR3 contains 15 residues. Looked up from germline, CDR1 is SQVTM and CDR2 is ANQGSEA. The CDR3 here is CSVERSRVYQETQYF. Full variable domain (missing parts from reference TRBV29-1 and TRBJ2-5): SAVISQKPSRDICQRGTSLTIQCQVDSQVTMMFWYRQQPGQSLTLIATANQGSEATYESGFVIDKFPISRPNLTFSTLTVSNMSPEDSSIYLCSVERSRVYQETQYFGPGTRLLVL.

V and J are TRBV4-3 and TRBJ2-1; TCRdb gives TRBD1 as the D gene, but with no DNA this cannot be confirmed. Germline CDR1 LGHNA, CDR2 YSLEER. This CDR3 is 16 amino acids long. CDR3: CASSQESGRGDNEQFF.

The chain is built from TRBV28 and TRBJ2-7; there is no DNA to check the TCRdb D call of TRBD1. Germline V CDR1 and CDR2: MDHEN, SYDVKM. The CDR3 totals 11 residues. This chain's CDR3 is CASGWDREQYF.

J is TRBJ2-7 and V is TRBV23-1; TCRdb lists TRBD1, though no DNA is available to test this call. TRBV23-1 is noted as an ORF with a role that remains uncertain. The CDR3 loop spans 20 amino acids. CDR3 loop: CASSQSKGRCPTGTSYEQYF.

This chain uses TRBV7-2 with TRBJ2-2; the TCRdb call, TRBD2, lacks DNA for checking. This CDR3 has 16 residues. Germline V gives CDR1 SGHTA, CDR2 FQGNSA. The CDR3 reads CASSGGLASNTGELFF.

V usage is TRBV7-6 and J usage is TRBJ2-3. The CDR3 spans 15 residues. Germline V gene data show CDR1 as SGHVS and CDR2 as FNYEAQ. The CDR3 is CASSFSGRGTDTQYF. The full variable domain, completed using reference TRBV7-6 and TRBJ2-3, is GAGVSQSPRYKVTKRGQDVALRCDPISGHVSLYWYRQALGQGPEFLTYFNYEAQQDKSGLPNDRFSAERPEGSISTLTIQRTEQRDSAMYRCASSFSGRGTDTQYFGPGTRLTVL.

This chain joins TRBV7-9 and TRBJ2-7; absent DNA, TCRdb's TRBD1 call cannot be checked. CDR3 size: 15 residues. The germline V gene has CDR1 SEHNR and CDR2 FQNEAQ (reference sequence). The CDR3 loop reads CASSTGMGASYEQYF.

V is TRBV6-5 and J is TRBJ2-7. CDR1 and CDR2 (germline): MNHEY, SVGAGI. The CDR3 contains 12 residues. The CDR3 region is CASRTSPYEQYF.

This chain links TRBV28 with TRBJ2-1; there is no DNA to check the TCRdb D call of TRBD1. CDR1 and CDR2 from the germline V gene are MDHEN and SYDVKM. This CDR3 comprises 13 residues. The CDR3 region is CASSFKPGGEQFF. Drawing the rest from reference TRBV28 and TRBJ2-1, the complete variable domain is DVKVTQSSRYLVKRTGEKVFLECVQDMDHENMFWYRQDPGLGLRLIYFSYDVKMKEKGDIPEGYSVSREKKERFSLILESASTNQTSMYLCASSFKPGGEQFFGPGTRLTVL.

The rearrangement links TRBV28 to TRBJ2-7; the D gene TCRdb calls, TRBD2, cannot be checked with no DNA. There are 15 residues in the CDR3. Germline assignment: CDR1 MDHEN and CDR2 SYDVKM. Here the CDR3 reads CASSGGGQDPYEQYF.

The rearrangement links TRBV7-2 to TRBJ2-3; without DNA, the TCRdb call of TRBD2 cannot be checked. This CDR3 contains 18 residues. Germline V gene sequence: CDR1 SGHTA, CDR2 FQGNSA. CDR3 sequence: CASSLIPLAGLTTDTQYF.

The rearrangement uses TRBV5-5 and TRBJ1-1. The CDR3 consists of 13 residues. Germline loops: CDR1 SGHKS, CDR2 YYEKEE (reference sequence). The CDR3 reads CASSLGYEPEAFF.

CDR3 loop: CASSSEQRYTDTQYF. The chain is built from TRBV14 and TRBJ2-3; TCRdb picks TRBD2, but there is no DNA to check that call. This CDR3 spans 15 amino acids. In germline, CDR1 is SGHDN, CDR2 FVKESK. Together with reference TRBV14 and TRBJ2-3, the CDR3 gives the full variable domain: EAGVTQFPSHSVIEKGQTVTLRCDPISGHDNLYWYRRVMGKEIKFLLHFVKESKQDESGMPNNRFLAERTGGTYSTLKVQPAELEDSGVYFCASSSEQRYTDTQYFGPGTRLTVL.

CDR3 sequence reads: CASSLAASGSYEQYF. This rearrangement joins TRBV7-8 to TRBJ2-7; no DNA is available, so the TRBD2 call from TCRdb remains unchecked. The CDR3 sequence is 15 residues long. CDR1 is SGHVS, CDR2 FQNEAQ, per germline.

The V gene is TRBV12-3 or TRBV12-4, the J gene TRBJ2-1. This CDR3 contains 13 residues. CDR3 loop: CASSLGGFGEQFF.